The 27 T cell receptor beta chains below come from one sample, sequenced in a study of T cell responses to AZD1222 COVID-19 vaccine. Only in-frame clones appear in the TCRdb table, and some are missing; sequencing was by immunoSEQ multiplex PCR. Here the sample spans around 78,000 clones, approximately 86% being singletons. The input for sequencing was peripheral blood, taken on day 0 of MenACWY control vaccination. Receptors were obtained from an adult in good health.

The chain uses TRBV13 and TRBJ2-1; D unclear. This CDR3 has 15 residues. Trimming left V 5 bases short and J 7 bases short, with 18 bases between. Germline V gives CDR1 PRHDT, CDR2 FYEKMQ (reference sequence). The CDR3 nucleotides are TGTGCCAGCAGCAGCTTGGAAAGGATGGGTAATGAGCAGTTCTTC. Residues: CASSSLERMGNEQFF.

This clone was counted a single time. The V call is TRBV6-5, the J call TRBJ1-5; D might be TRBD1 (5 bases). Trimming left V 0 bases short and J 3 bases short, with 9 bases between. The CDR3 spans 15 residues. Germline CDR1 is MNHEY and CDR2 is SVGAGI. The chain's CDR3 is CASSYSRGSNQPQHF. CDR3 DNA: TGTGCCAGCAGTTACTCGCGGGGGTCCAATCAGCCCCAGCATTTT.

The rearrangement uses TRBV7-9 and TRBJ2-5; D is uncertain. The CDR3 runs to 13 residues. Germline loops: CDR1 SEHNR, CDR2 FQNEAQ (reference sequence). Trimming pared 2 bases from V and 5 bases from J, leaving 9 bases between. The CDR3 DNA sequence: TGTGCCAGCAGCTTACCCATAAAGGAGACCCAGTACTTC. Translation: CASSLPIKETQYF.

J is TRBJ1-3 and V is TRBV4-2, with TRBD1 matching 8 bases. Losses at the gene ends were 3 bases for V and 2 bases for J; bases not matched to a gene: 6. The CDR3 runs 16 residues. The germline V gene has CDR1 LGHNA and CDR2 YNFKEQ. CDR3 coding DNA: TGTGCCAGCAGCCATGCACAGGGGGAAGCTGGAAACACCATATATTTT. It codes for CASSHAQGEAGNTIYF.

The CDR3 reads CATSRGTEGRREKLFF. For the CDR3, the DNA is TGTGCCACCAGCAGAGGGACAGAAGGAAGACGTGAAAAACTGTTTTTT. The V gene is TRBV15, the J gene TRBJ1-4; a possible D gene is TRBD1 (6 bases). This CDR3 is 16 amino acids long. The V gene's germline CDR1 is LNHNV and CDR2 YYDKDF (reference sequence). Between the trimmed V and J ends, which lost 1 base and 7 bases, there was a span of 16 bases. The full variable domain, rest sourced from reference TRBV15 and TRBJ1-4, is DAMVIQNPRYQVTQFGKPVTLSCSQTLNHNVMYWYQQKSSQAPKLLFHYYDKDFNNEADTPDNFQSRRPNTSFCFLDIRSPGLGDTAMYLCATSRGTEGRREKLFFGSGTQLSVL.

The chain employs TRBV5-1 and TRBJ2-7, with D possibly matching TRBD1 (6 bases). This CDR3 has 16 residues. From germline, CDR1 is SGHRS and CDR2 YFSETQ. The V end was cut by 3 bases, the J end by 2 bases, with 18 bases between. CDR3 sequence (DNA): TGCGCCAGCAGCTACCAGGGACAACAGGGAGCCTACGAGCAGTACTTC. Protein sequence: CASSYQGQQGAYEQYF.

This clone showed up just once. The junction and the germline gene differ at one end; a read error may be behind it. The CDR3 bases are TGTGCCAGCAGTTTAGGGACAGGCTCCTTTAATTCACCCCTCCACTTT. Translation: CASSLGTGSFNSPLHF. V is TRBV28 and J is TRBJ1-6; TRBD1 aligns across 8 bases. The germline CDR1 and CDR2 sequences are MDHEN and SYDVKM. This CDR3 has 16 amino acids.

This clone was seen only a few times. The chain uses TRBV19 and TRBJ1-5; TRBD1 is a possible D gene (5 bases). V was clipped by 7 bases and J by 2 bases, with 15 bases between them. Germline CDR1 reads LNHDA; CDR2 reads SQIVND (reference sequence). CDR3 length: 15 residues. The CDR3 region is CASIGGGGGNQPQHF. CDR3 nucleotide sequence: TGTGCCAGTATCGGCGGGGGAGGGGGCAATCAGCCCCAGCATTTT.

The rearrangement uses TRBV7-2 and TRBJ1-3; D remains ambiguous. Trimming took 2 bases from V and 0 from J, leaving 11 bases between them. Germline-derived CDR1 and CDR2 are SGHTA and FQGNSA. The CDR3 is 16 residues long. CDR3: CASSLSFASSGNTIYF. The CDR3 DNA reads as TGTGCCAGCAGCTTATCTTTTGCCAGCTCTGGAAACACCATATATTTT. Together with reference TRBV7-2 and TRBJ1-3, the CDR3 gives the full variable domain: GAGVSQSPSNKVTEKGKDVELRCDPISGHTALYWYRQSLGQGLEFLIYFQGNSAPDKSGLPSDRFSAERTGGSVSTLTIQRTQQEDSAVYLCASSLSFASSGNTIYFGEGSWLTVV.

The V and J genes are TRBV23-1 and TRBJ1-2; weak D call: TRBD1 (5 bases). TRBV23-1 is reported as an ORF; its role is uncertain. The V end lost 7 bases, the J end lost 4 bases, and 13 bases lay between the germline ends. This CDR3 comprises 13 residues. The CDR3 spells CASISTELYGYTF. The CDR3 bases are TGCGCCAGCATTTCGACAGAGCTCTATGGCTACACCTTC.

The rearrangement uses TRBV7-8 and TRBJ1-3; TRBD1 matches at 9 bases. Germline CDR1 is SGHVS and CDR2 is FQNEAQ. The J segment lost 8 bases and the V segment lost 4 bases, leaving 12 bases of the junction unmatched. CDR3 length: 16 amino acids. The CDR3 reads CASSYRGTGPWDTIYF. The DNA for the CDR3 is TGTGCCAGCAGCTACCGTGGGACAGGGCCCTGGGACACCATATATTTT.

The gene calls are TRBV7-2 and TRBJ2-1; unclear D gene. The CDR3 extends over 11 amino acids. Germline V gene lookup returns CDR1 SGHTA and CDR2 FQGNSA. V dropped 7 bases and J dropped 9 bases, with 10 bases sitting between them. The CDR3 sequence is CASNEAVEQFF. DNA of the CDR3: TGTGCCAGCAATGAGGCGGTTGAGCAGTTCTTC.

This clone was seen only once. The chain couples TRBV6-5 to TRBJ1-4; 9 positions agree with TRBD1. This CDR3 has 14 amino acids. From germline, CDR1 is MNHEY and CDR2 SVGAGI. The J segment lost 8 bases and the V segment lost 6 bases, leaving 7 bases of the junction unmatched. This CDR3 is CASRRGQGGEKLFF. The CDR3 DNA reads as TGTGCCAGCAGAAGGGGACAGGGCGGCGAAAAACTGTTTTTT.

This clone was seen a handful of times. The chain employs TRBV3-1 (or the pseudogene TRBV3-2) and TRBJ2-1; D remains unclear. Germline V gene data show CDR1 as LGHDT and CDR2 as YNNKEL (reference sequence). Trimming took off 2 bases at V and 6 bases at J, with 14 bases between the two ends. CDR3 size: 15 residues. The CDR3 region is CASSQMTLRSNEQFF. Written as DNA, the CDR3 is TGTGCCAGCAGCCAAATGACACTACGGAGCAATGAGCAGTTCTTC.

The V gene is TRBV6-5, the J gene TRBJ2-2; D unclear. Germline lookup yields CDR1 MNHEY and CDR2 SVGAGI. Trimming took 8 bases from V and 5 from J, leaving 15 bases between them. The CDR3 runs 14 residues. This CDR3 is CASSRLFETGELFF. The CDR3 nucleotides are TGTGCCAGCTCCAGATTGTTCGAAACCGGGGAGCTGTTTTTT.

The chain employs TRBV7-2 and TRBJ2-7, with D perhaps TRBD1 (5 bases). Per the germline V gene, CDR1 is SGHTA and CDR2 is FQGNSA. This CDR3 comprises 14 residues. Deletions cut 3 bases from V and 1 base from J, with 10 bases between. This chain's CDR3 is CASSFRGASYEQYF. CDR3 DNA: TGTGCCAGCAGCTTTCGTGGGGCTTCCTACGAGCAGTACTTC. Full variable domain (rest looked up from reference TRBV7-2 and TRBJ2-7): GAGVSQSPSNKVTEKGKDVELRCDPISGHTALYWYRQSLGQGLEFLIYFQGNSAPDKSGLPSDRFSAERTGGSVSTLTIQRTQQEDSAVYLCASSFRGASYEQYFGPGTRLTVT.

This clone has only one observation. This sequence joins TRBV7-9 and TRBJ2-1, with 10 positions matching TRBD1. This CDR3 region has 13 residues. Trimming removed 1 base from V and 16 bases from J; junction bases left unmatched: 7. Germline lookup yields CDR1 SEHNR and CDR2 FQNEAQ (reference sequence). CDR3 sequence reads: CASSLVLGDRGFF. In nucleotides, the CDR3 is TGTGCCAGCAGCTTAGTTTTAGGGGACAGGGGATTCTTC.

The CDR3, as DNA: TGCGCCAGCAGCCAAGGCCGGGACAGTTATAATTCACCCCTCCACTTT. This sequence encodes CASSQGRDSYNSPLHF. This rearrangement joins TRBV4-1 to TRBJ1-6; 7 bases match TRBD1. The V segment lost 1 base and the J segment 4 bases; nucleotides outside the gene matches: 4. This CDR3 has 16 residues. Germline CDR1 and CDR2: MGHRA and YSYEKL.

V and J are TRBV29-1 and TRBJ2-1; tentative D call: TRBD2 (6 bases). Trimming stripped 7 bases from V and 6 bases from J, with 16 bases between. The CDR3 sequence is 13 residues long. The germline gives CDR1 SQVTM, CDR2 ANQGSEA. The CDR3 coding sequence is TGCAGCGCCAACCCCGGGAGTGTCAATGAGCAGTTCTTC. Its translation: CSANPGSVNEQFF.

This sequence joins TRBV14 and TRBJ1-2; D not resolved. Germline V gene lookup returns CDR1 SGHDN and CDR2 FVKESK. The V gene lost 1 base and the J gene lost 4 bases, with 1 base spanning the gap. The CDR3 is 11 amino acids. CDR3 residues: CASSQGYGYTF. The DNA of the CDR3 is TGTGCCAGCAGCCAAGGCTATGGCTACACCTTC. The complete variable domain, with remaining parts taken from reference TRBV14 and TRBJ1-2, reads EAGVTQFPSHSVIEKGQTVTLRCDPISGHDNLYWYRRVMGKEIKFLLHFVKESKQDESGMPNNRFLAERTGGTYSTLKVQPAELEDSGVYFCASSQGYGYTFGSGTRLTVV.

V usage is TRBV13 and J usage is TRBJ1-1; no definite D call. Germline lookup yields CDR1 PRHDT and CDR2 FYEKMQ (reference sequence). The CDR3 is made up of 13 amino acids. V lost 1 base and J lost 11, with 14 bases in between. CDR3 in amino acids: CASSLVGSASAFF. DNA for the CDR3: TGTGCCAGCAGCTTAGTAGGGAGTGCTAGCGCTTTCTTT.

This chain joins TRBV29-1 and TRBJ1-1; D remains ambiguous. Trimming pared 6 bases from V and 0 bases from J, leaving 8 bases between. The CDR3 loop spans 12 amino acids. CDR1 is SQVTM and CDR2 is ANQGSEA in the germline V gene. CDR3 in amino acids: CSVVQLNTEAFF. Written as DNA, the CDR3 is TGCAGCGTGGTTCAGTTGAACACTGAAGCTTTCTTT.

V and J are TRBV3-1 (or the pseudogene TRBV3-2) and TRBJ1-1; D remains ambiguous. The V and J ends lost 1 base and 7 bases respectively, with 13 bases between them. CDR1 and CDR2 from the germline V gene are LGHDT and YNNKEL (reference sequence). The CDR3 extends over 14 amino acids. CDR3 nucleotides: TGTGCCAGCAGCCAAGCCAGTGAAGCAAGTGAAGCTTTCTTT. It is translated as CASSQASEASEAFF.

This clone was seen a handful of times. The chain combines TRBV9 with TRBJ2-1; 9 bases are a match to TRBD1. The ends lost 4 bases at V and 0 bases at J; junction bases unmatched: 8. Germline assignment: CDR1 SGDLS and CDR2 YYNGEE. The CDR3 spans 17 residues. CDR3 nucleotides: TGTGCCAGCAGCCTAGGACAGGGGCTTAGCTCCTACAATGAGCAGTTCTTC. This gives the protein CASSLGQGLSSYNEQFF.

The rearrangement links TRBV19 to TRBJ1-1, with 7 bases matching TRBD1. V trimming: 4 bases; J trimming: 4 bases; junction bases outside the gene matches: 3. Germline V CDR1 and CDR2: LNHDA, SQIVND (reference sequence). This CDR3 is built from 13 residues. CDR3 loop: CASSKYRGTEAFF. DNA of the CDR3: TGTGCCAGTAGTAAGTACAGGGGCACTGAAGCTTTCTTT.

For the CDR3, the DNA is TGCGCCAGCAGGGAGAGGTGGAAAGGGAACACTGAAGCTTTCTTT. Its translation: CASRERWKGNTEAFF. The gene calls are TRBV4-3 and TRBJ1-1; D is unclear. The germline V and J ends were trimmed by 6 bases and 1 base, with 15 bases remaining between them. This CDR3 has 15 amino acids. CDR1 and CDR2 (germline): LGHNA, YSLEER.

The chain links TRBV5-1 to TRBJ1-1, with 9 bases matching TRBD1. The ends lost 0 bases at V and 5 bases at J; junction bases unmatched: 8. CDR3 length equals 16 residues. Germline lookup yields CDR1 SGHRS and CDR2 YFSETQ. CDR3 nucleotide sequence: TGCGCCAGCAGCTTGGACCCGAACAGGGGGCTGACTGAAGCTTTCTTT. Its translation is CASSLDPNRGLTEAFF.